This record covers a single TCR beta chain. The data originate from a study of control samples from healthy donors and cancer patients. This CDR3 region has 14 residues. Germline CDR1 is SGHRS and CDR2 is YFSETQ. V lost 4 bases and J lost 4, with 14 bases in between. The repertoire was sequenced with immunoSEQ multiplex PCR; TCRdb's copy has only in-frame clones and lacks some. The repertoire includes around 110,000 clones, about 93% of them detected once, and 2.6% sits in the top ten. Sequencing input: blood. This chain joins TRBV5-1 and TRBJ2-5; a weak D match, TRBD1 (6 bases). This sequence was found in a man aged 30 to 45 in good health. In nucleotides, the CDR3 is TGCGCCAGCAGCCGGCCAGGGGCCGCAGAGACCCAGTACTTC. Residues: CASSRPGAAETQYF.